One sample yielded the 23 T cell receptor beta chains listed below, sequenced in a study of blood T cell repertoires in COVID-19. The table came from immunoSEQ multiplex PCR; TCRdb's copy has only in-frame clones and leaves some out. The sample lists about 180,000 clones; approximately 80% were seen once. The specimen was PBMCs or T cells enriched from blood (not recorded which). These receptors all come from a man between 60 and 75 years old who had been exposed to COVID-19.

This clone was counted ten times or more. The chain has TRBV7-3 and TRBJ2-3; TRBD2 agrees at 8 bases. Germline-derived CDR1 and CDR2 are SGHTA and FQGTGA. This CDR3 comprises 15 residues. The V and J ends lost 5 bases and 2 bases, in that order; junction bases with no gene match: 6. Here the CDR3 reads CASSPSGGSTDTQYF. The CDR3 nucleotides read TGTGCCAGCAGCCCCAGCGGGGGTTCCACAGATACGCAGTATTTT.

The V call is TRBV19, the J call TRBJ2-1, with D possibly matching TRBD2 (5 bases). Germline loops: CDR1 LNHDA, CDR2 SQIVND (reference sequence). Between the trimmed V and J ends, which lost 6 bases and 8 bases, there was a span of 17 bases. The CDR3 is 14 residues long. The CDR3 is CASRATGSSDEQFF. CDR3 nucleotides: TGTGCCAGTAGAGCCACGGGATCATCCGATGAGCAGTTCTTC.

In this sample, this clone turned up a few times. J is TRBJ2-2 and V is TRBV7-2; TRBD1 might be the D (5 bases). The CDR3 spans 15 residues. Trimming took 5 bases from V and 2 from J, leaving 12 bases between them. Germline V CDR1 and CDR2: SGHTA, FQGNSA. CDR3 sequence: CASSPQGTNTGELFF. CDR3 bases: TGTGCCAGCAGCCCCCAGGGAACCAACACCGGGGAGCTGTTTTTT.

This clone showed up just a few times. The genes are TRBV29-1 and TRBJ1-1; perhaps TRBD1 as D (5 bases). V dropped 4 bases and J dropped 14 bases, with 17 bases sitting between them. CDR1 and CDR2 from the germline V gene are SQVTM and ANQGSEA. CDR3 length equals 11 residues. The CDR3 protein is CSVGGTGPRFF. The CDR3 DNA sequence: TGCAGCGTTGGGGGAACAGGCCCAAGGTTCTTT.

This clone was recorded once. The chain joins TRBV19 to TRBJ2-2; 8 positions agree with TRBD1. The ends lost 4 bases at V and 6 bases at J; junction bases unmatched: 10. The germline V gene encodes CDR1 LNHDA and CDR2 SQIVND (reference sequence). The CDR3 totals 16 residues. CDR3 DNA: TGTGCCAGTAGTACGTCCGGGACAGGAGGCGCCGGGGAGCTGTTTTTT. Encoded protein: CASSTSGTGGAGELFF.

The sample holds a few counts of this clone. This chain joins TRBV11-2 and TRBJ1-6; tentative D call: TRBD1 (6 bases). V shed 5 bases and J shed 9 bases, with 14 bases lying between them. The germline V gene encodes CDR1 SGHAT and CDR2 FQNNGV. The CDR3 loop spans 14 amino acids. CDR3 nucleotide sequence: TGTGCCAGCAGCAGGGAGGGGGTTGGTTCACCCCTCCACTTT. This codes for CASSREGVGSPLHF.

The J gene is TRBJ1-2, the V gene TRBV28; D call uncertain. The CDR3 contains 15 residues. Germline CDR1 MDHEN, CDR2 SYDVKM. Trimming removed 8 bases at V and 2 bases at J, with 18 bases between. CDR3 residues: CASLQLRTVNYGYTF. CDR3 nucleotide sequence: TGTGCCAGCCTGCAATTGAGAACGGTCAACTATGGCTACACCTTC.

This clone was picked up a small number of times. The chain employs TRBV19 and TRBJ1-6; D is ambiguous. CDR1 and CDR2 from the germline V gene are LNHDA and SQIVND (reference sequence). V was pared by 4 bases and J by 10 bases, with 17 bases between. The CDR3 contains 15 residues. The DNA of the CDR3 is TGTGCCAGTAGTACCGGGTGGAGGCTGTTATCACCCCTCCACTTT. This gives the protein CASSTGWRLLSPLHF.

The genes are TRBV6-5 and TRBJ1-5, with TRBD1 matching over 7 bases. The V segment lost 6 bases and the J segment 4 bases; nucleotides outside the gene matches: 9. The CDR3 extends over 15 amino acids. The germline gives CDR1 MNHEY, CDR2 SVGAGI. CDR3 region: CASSPSAGGNQPQHF. The CDR3 DNA reads TGTGCCAGCAGCCCCTCGGCAGGGGGGAATCAGCCCCAGCATTTT.

This clone was detected only once. V is TRBV19 and J is TRBJ2-7; 12 bases line up with TRBD1. The germline V gene has CDR1 LNHDA and CDR2 SQIVND (reference sequence). This CDR3 contains 18 residues. Trimming cost V 7 bases and J 0 bases; bases outside gene matches: 13. CDR3 nucleotides: TGTGCCAGTACCGAAGGGACAGGGGGCGGTTTGGGCTCCTACGAGCAGTACTTC. Translating it yields CASTEGTGGGLGSYEQYF.

The chain combines TRBV11-2 with TRBJ2-1; 11 bases agree with TRBD2. From germline, CDR1 is SGHAT and CDR2 FQNNGV. The CDR3 covers 17 residues. Losses at the gene ends were 4 bases for V and 8 bases for J; bases not matched to a gene: 13. The CDR3: CASSSPTLAGGMDEQFF. The CDR3 region has the DNA TGTGCCAGCAGCTCGCCTACCCTAGCGGGAGGCATGGATGAGCAGTTCTTC. Full variable domain (missing parts from reference TRBV11-2 and TRBJ2-1): EAGVAQSPRYKIIEKRQSVAFWCNPISGHATLYWYQQILGQGPKLLIQFQNNGVVDDSQLPKDRFSAERLKGVDSTLKIQPAKLEDSAVYLCASSSPTLAGGMDEQFFGPGTRLTVL.

The sample holds a few counts of this clone. V usage is TRBV29-1 and J usage is TRBJ1-2; tentatively, D is TRBD1 (5 bases). Germline loops: CDR1 SQVTM, CDR2 ANQGSEA. The CDR3 sequence is 13 residues long. The ends were cut back, 7 bases at V and 6 bases at J, with 18 bases in the middle. CDR3 protein: CSAGRDPLDGYTF. The DNA for the CDR3 is TGCAGCGCTGGGAGGGACCCGTTAGATGGCTACACCTTC.

The rearrangement links TRBV6-6 to TRBJ2-5, with a possible D match to TRBD2 (5 bases). CDR1 is MNHNY and CDR2 is SVGAGI in the germline V gene (reference sequence). The ends were cut back, 2 bases at V and 2 bases at J, with 9 bases in the middle. This CDR3 spans 14 amino acids. The CDR3 DNA sequence: TGTGCCAGCAGTTACCGGGGAAGACAAGAGACCCAGTACTTC. Translated, it gives CASSYRGRQETQYF.

In its sample, this clone was seen a few times. V is TRBV28 and J is TRBJ1-2; D gene ambiguous. V dropped 2 bases and J dropped 4 bases, with 11 bases sitting between them. Germline V gene lookup returns CDR1 MDHEN and CDR2 SYDVKM. This CDR3 is built from 14 residues. The CDR3 nucleotides read TGTGCCAGCAGTTTAGGAGGGATACTCTATGGCTACACCTTC. Translating it yields CASSLGGILYGYTF.

CDR3 sequence (DNA): TGTGCCAGCAGCTCCGACCTGGGGAGGGTTGGAAACACCATATATTTT. Protein sequence: CASSSDLGRVGNTIYF. V is TRBV5-4 and J is TRBJ1-3, with unresolved D. This CDR3 region has 16 residues. Per the germline V gene, CDR1 is SGHNT and CDR2 is YYREEE (reference sequence). The germline V and J ends were trimmed by 3 bases and 3 bases, with 16 bases remaining between them.

This chain connects TRBV7-3 to TRBJ2-7; 9 bases are a match to TRBD2. V was pared by 0 bases and J by 4 bases, with 4 bases of the junction left unmatched. The CDR3 has 15 amino acids. Germline loops: CDR1 SGHTA, CDR2 FQGTGA. CDR3 nucleotides: TGTGCCAGCAGCTTAACTAGCGGGAGTGCTTACGAGCAGTACTTC. This translates into CASSLTSGSAYEQYF.

V is TRBV9 and J is TRBJ1-2; TRBD1 might be the D (6 bases). Germline lookup yields CDR1 SGDLS and CDR2 YYNGEE. Trimming shortened V by 4 bases and J by 8 bases, and 18 bases separated the two germline ends. The CDR3 consists of 14 residues. The CDR3 protein is CASSPTGGAGGYTF. The CDR3 bases are TGTGCCAGCAGCCCCACTGGGGGGGCCGGAGGCTACACCTTC. The whole variable domain, filled in from reference TRBV9 and TRBJ1-2, reads DSGVTQTPKHLITATGQRVTLRCSPRSGDLSVYWYQQSLDQGLQFLIQYYNGEERAKGNILERFSAQQFPDLHSELNLSSLELGDSALYFCASSPTGGAGGYTFGSGTRLTVV.

The V and J genes are TRBV29-1 and TRBJ2-1, with D possibly TRBD2 on 5 matching bases. Per germline, CDR1 SQVTM and CDR2 ANQGSEA. CDR3 length equals 16 residues. The germline V and J ends were trimmed by 7 bases and 5 bases, with 24 bases remaining between them. CDR3 nucleotide sequence: TGCAGCGCTGGCGGAGCGCTACTCGGACTCAACAATGAGCAGTTCTTC. Residues: CSAGGALLGLNNEQFF.

The chain couples TRBV5-6 to TRBJ1-1, with D hard to call. The germline V gene encodes CDR1 SGHDT and CDR2 YYEEEE. V gave up 0 bases and J gave up 0 bases, with 12 bases separating them. CDR3 length: 16 amino acids. CDR3 sequence (DNA): TGTGCCAGCAGCTTGGTCCGTGGGCAGTTGAACACTGAAGCTTTCTTT. Its translation: CASSLVRGQLNTEAFF. Combining the CDR3 with reference TRBV5-6 and TRBJ1-1 gives the whole variable domain DAGVTQSPTHLIKTRGQQVTLRCSPKSGHDTVSWYQQALGQGPQFIFQYYEEEERQRGNFPDRFSGHQFPNYSSELNVNALLLGDSALYLCASSLVRGQLNTEAFFGQGTRLTVV.

The J gene is TRBJ2-2, the V gene TRBV11-3; possibly TRBD1 for D (5 bases). Trimming cost V 9 bases and J 5 bases, with 13 bases left between them. This CDR3 contains 13 residues. Per the germline V gene, CDR1 is SGHNT and CDR2 is YENEEA. The CDR3 nucleotides read TGTGCCAGTCAAAAAGGGGTAACCGGGGAGCTGTTTTTT. Translation gives CASQKGVTGELFF.

This chain connects TRBV6-5 to TRBJ1-3; TRBD1 agrees at 7 bases. CDR1 is MNHEY and CDR2 is SVGAGI in the germline V gene. Trimming at V came to 2 bases and at J to 2 bases, leaving 3 bases not matched to a gene. The CDR3 extends over 15 amino acids. The CDR3 DNA reads TGTGCCAGCAGTTACGAGGACAGGCCTGGAAACACCATATATTTT. Protein sequence: CASSYEDRPGNTIYF.

A single count supports this clone. The V and J genes are TRBV6-5 and TRBJ2-1; a possible D gene is TRBD2 (5 bases). Trimming removed 0 bases at V and 6 bases at J, with 15 bases between. Germline V gene sequence: CDR1 MNHEY, CDR2 SVGAGI. This CDR3 has 16 amino acids. The CDR3 sequence is CASSYSILVVANEQFF. CDR3 nucleotide sequence: TGTGCCAGCAGTTACTCGATACTAGTGGTTGCCAATGAGCAGTTCTTC.

The chain combines TRBV7-2 with TRBJ1-5; perhaps TRBD1 as D (5 bases). The CDR3 length is 14 residues. CDR1 is SGHTA, CDR2 FQGNSA, per germline. V lost 2 bases and J lost 5, with 10 bases in between. CDR3 coding DNA: TGTGCCAGCAGCTTAATATGGGGGGATCAGCCCCAGCATTTT. Protein product: CASSLIWGDQPQHF.